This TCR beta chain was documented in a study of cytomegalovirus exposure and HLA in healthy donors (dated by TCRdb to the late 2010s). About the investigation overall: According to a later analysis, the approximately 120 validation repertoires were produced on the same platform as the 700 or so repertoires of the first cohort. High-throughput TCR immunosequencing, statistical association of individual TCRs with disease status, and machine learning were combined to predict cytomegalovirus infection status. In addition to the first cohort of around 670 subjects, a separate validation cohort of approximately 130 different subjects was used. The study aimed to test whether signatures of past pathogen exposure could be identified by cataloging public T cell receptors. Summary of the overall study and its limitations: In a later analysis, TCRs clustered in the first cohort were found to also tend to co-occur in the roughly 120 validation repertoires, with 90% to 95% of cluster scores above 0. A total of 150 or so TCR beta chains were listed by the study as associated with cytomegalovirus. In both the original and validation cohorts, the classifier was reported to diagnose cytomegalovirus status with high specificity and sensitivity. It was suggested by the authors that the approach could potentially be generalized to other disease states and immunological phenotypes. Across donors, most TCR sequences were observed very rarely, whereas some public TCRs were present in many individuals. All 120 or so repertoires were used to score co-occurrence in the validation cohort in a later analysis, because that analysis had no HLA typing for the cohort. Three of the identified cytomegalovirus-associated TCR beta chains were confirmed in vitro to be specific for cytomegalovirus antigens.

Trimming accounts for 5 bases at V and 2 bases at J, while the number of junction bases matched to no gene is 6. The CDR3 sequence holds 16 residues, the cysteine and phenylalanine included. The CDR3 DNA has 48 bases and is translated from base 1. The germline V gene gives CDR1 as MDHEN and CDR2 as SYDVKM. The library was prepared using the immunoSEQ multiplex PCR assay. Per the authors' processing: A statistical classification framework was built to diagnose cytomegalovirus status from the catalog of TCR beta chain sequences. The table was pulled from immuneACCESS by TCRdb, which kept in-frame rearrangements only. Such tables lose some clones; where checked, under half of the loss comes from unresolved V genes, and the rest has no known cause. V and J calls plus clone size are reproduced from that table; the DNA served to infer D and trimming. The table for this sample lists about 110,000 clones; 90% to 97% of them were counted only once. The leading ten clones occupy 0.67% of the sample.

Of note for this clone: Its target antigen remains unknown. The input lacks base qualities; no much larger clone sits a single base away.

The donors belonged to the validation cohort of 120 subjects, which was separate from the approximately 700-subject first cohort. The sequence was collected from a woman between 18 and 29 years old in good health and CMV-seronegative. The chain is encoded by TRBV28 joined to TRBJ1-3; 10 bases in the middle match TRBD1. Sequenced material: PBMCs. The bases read TGTGCCAGCAGTGGGTGGACAGGGGGGGCTGGAAACACCATATATTTT. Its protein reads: CASSGWTGGAGNTIYF.